This passage covers 17 T cell receptor beta chains from one sample sequenced in a study of T-cell memory formation after mild COVID-19. TCRdb recomputed calls from the 5' RACE reads with MiXCR, one row per CDR3 protein. Of more than 150,000 distinct CDR3 sequences detected, under 20% appear once; the ten largest clones hold around 3.9%. Sequenced input: PBMCs or a T cell subset sorted from them (not recorded which). Every receptor here comes from a man in his late teens or twenties who had mild COVID-19 (a few samples of this study predate the infection). Cell type and time point are not known.

This sequence joins TRBV20-1 and TRBJ1-5; 9 bases are a match to TRBD1. Germline V gene sequence: CDR1 DFQATT, CDR2 SNEGSKA (reference sequence). The J segment lost 6 bases and the V segment lost 0 bases, leaving 6 bases of the junction unmatched. The CDR3 has 15 amino acids. The CDR3 protein is CSAREGGTGPQPQHF. The CDR3 DNA is TGCAGTGCTAGAGAGGGGGGGACAGGGCCTCAGCCCCAGCATTTT.

This sequence joins TRBV6-2 or TRBV6-3 and TRBJ1-2; no clear D gene. Trimming removed 7 bases at V and 3 bases at J, with 12 bases between. This CDR3 has 13 amino acids. The germline V gene encodes CDR1 MNHEY and CDR2 SVGEGT. Written as DNA, the CDR3 is TGTGCCAGCACGGAAAGGACGGACTATGGCTACACCTTC. Its protein product is CASTERTDYGYTF.

The chain links TRBV4-2 to TRBJ1-4; the match to TRBD1 covers 7 bases. This CDR3 has 16 residues. The ends lost 1 base at V and 7 bases at J; junction bases unmatched: 9. Per germline, CDR1 LGHNA and CDR2 YNFKEQ. CDR3 DNA: TGTGCCAGCAGCCAAGTTGGTGCAGGGGGAGGTGAAAAACTGTTTTTT. This translates into CASSQVGAGGGEKLFF.

This clonotype was detected only a few times. The rearrangement joins TRBV9 to TRBJ2-3; TRBD1 matches 8 bases. From germline, CDR1 is SGDLS and CDR2 YYNGEE. Trimming cost V 0 bases and J 0 bases; bases outside gene matches: 3. The CDR3 has 16 residues. CDR3 sequence reads: CASSVGTGGSTDTQYF. In DNA form, the CDR3 reads TGTGCCAGCAGCGTAGGAACAGGGGGGAGCACAGATACGCAGTATTTT.

This clonotype has just one count. The gene calls are TRBV6-6 and TRBJ1-1, with unresolved D. The CDR3 has 14 residues. CDR1 is MNHNY and CDR2 is SVGAGI in the germline V gene (reference sequence). V shed 6 bases and J shed 0 bases, with 11 bases lying between them. The CDR3 DNA is TGTGCCAGCAGAGCCCTTGGGGTGAACACTGAAGCTTTCTTT. It is translated as CASRALGVNTEAFF.

The table lists this clonotype with many counts. The chain couples TRBV29-1 to TRBJ2-3; D ambiguous. In germline, CDR1 is SQVTM, CDR2 ANQGSEA. The V gene lost 3 bases and the J gene lost 2 bases, with 9 bases spanning the gap. The CDR3 runs 13 residues. DNA of the CDR3: TGCAGCGTTGACTACAGCTACACAGATACGCAGTATTTT. Translated, it gives CSVDYSYTDTQYF.

This clonotype was seen more than once but under ten times. The genes are TRBV7-9 and TRBJ1-2; TRBD1 aligns across 9 bases. J lost 7 bases, V lost 2 bases, and 11 bases had no gene match. CDR3 length equals 16 residues. The germline CDR1 and CDR2 sequences are SEHNR and FQNEAQ (reference sequence). The CDR3 DNA sequence: TGTGCCAGCAGCTTACAAAAAAGTACAGGGGGCGGTGGCTACACCTTC. The encoded protein is CASSLQKSTGGGGYTF.

The rearrangement joins TRBV12-3 or TRBV12-4 to TRBJ1-6; D is ambiguous. Deletions cut 3 bases from V and 7 bases from J, with 7 bases between. The CDR3 loop spans 13 amino acids. CDR3 amino acids: CASSFEPNSPLHF. In DNA, the CDR3 is TGTGCCAGCAGTTTTGAACCAAATTCACCCCTCCACTTT.

This clonotype was seen a few times. The chain has TRBV7-3 and TRBJ2-1; D might be TRBD1 (6 bases). The V end lost 3 bases, the J end lost 1 base, and 7 bases lay between the germline ends. Germline V gives CDR1 SGHTA, CDR2 FQGTGA. The CDR3 runs to 14 residues. DNA of the CDR3: TGTGCCAGCAGCTTCGACAGGTCCTACAATGAGCAGTTCTTC. Translating gives CASSFDRSYNEQFF.

This clonotype was detected a few times. The CDR3 nucleotides are TGTGCCAGCAGCTTAGGGACAGGGACCTACAATGAGCAGTTCTTC. It is translated as CASSLGTGTYNEQFF. The J gene is TRBJ2-1, the V gene TRBV7-6; 8 bases are a match to TRBD1. The V gene end was trimmed by 1 base and the J gene end by 2 bases; junction bases not matched to a gene: 1. The CDR3 extends over 15 amino acids. The germline V gene encodes CDR1 SGHVS and CDR2 FNYEAQ. The full variable domain, completed using reference TRBV7-6 and TRBJ2-1, is GAGVSQSPRYKVTKRGQDVALRCDPISGHVSLYWYRQALGQGPEFLTYFNYEAQQDKSGLPNDRFSAERPEGSISTLTIQRTEQRDSAMYRCASSLGTGTYNEQFFGPGTRLTVL.

This rearrangement joins TRBV7-2 to TRBJ2-3; D gene unclear. V was shortened by 5 bases and J by 6 bases, with 12 bases between the two germline ends. This CDR3 is 13 amino acids long. CDR1 and CDR2 from the germline V gene are SGHTA and FQGNSA. CDR3 region: CASSPLSGDTQYF. In DNA, the CDR3 is TGTGCCAGCAGCCCCCTTAGTGGGGATACGCAGTATTTT.

This clonotype was seen only a few times. The gene calls are TRBV20-1 and TRBJ1-4, with D uncertain. The CDR3 totals 9 residues. Per germline, CDR1 DFQATT and CDR2 SNEGSKA (reference sequence). V was clipped by 7 bases and J by 13 bases, with 10 bases between them. CDR3 in DNA: TGCAGTGAGGAGGAGGTACTGTTTTTT. Residues: CSEEEVLFF.

This chain joins TRBV14 and TRBJ1-5, with D maybe TRBD1 (5 bases). The CDR3 consists of 13 residues. The V and J ends lost 2 bases and 6 bases respectively, with 8 bases between them. Germline V gene lookup returns CDR1 SGHDN and CDR2 FVKESK. In DNA form, the CDR3 reads TGTGCCAGCAGCCAATGGGGGGGTCAGCCCCAGCATTTT. This encodes CASSQWGGQPQHF.

The genes are TRBV24-1 and TRBJ2-5; 10 positions agree with TRBD2. V gave up 6 bases and J gave up 5 bases; unmatched junction bases: 2. CDR1 is KGHDR, CDR2 SFDVKD, per germline. The CDR3 length is 13 residues. The CDR3 nucleotides are TGTGCCACCAGTCTAGCGGGGGCGGAGACCCAGTACTTC. This gives the protein CATSLAGAETQYF.

This clonotype occurred once. V is TRBV3-1 and J is TRBJ1-2, with D unclear. CDR3 length: 13 residues. Germline V gene sequence: CDR1 LGHDT, CDR2 YNNKEL (reference sequence). Trimming cost V 4 bases and J 4 bases, with 10 bases left between them. The CDR3 DNA sequence: TGTGCCAGCAGCCCGCGGGCTTCCTATGGCTACACCTTC. Residues: CASSPRASYGYTF.

This clonotype was seen a handful of times. V and J are TRBV5-1 and TRBJ2-7; perhaps D is TRBD1 or TRBD2 (5 bases each). The CDR3 consists of 12 residues. V lost 0 bases, J lost 6 bases, and 7 bases lay in between. Germline V gene sequence: CDR1 SGHRS, CDR2 YFSETQ. In nucleotides, the CDR3 is TGCGCCAGCAGCTTGGGGGGGACCGAGCAGTACTTC. Its translation is CASSLGGTEQYF.

This chain joins TRBV20-1 and TRBJ1-1; D might be TRBD1 (5 bases). CDR1 DFQATT and CDR2 SNEGSKA come from the germline V gene (reference sequence). Trimming shortened V by 2 bases and J by 7 bases, and 17 bases separated the two germline ends. This CDR3 has 14 residues. The CDR3 loop reads CSARMSLGRGEAFF. The CDR3 coding sequence is TGCAGTGCTAGAATGAGCCTAGGGAGGGGTGAAGCTTTCTTT.